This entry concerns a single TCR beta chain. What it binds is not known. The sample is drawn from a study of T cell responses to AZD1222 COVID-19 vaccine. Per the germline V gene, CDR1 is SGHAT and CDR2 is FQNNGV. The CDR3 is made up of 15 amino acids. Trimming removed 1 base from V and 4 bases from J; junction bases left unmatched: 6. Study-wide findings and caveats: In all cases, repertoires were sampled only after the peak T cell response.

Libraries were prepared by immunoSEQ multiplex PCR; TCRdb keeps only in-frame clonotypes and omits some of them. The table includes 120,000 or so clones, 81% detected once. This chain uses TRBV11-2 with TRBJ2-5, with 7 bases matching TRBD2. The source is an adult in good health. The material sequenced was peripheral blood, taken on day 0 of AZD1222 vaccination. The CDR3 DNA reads TGTGCCAGCAGCTTAGGTCCTAGCGGAGGAGAGACCCAGTACTTC. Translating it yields CASSLGPSGGETQYF.